These 2 T cell receptor beta chains originate from one sample sequenced in a study of blood T cell repertoires in COVID-19 (dated by TCRdb to the early 2020s). Libraries came from the immunoSEQ multiplex PCR assay. TCRdb obtained this table from immuneACCESS and retained in-frame rearrangements with V and J assigned. These tables miss some clones; where compared with another copy, unresolved V genes account for less than half of the shortfall, and the remainder is unexplained. Present in this sample are some 270,000 clones, approximately 86% of which were seen just once. The ten largest clones represent 1.5% to 2% of the sample. The sequencing input was peripheral blood. These receptors were obtained from a woman between 55 and 75 years old who had recovered from COVID-19.

The chain couples TRBV14 to TRBJ2-7; D may be TRBD1 (5 bases). V lost 4 bases and J lost 1, with 17 bases in between. CDR3 length equals 16 residues. Germline lookup yields CDR1 SGHDN and CDR2 FVKESK. The CDR3 DNA is TGTGCCAGCAGCCTGGCGGTAGCCAGGGCTTCCTACGAGCAGTACTTC. Protein product: CASSLAVARASYEQYF.

The V gene is TRBV7-9, the J gene TRBJ2-1, with 7 bases that match TRBD1. The CDR3 loop spans 16 amino acids. J lost 6 bases, V lost 4 bases, and 12 bases had no gene match. Germline V gene sequence: CDR1 SEHNR, CDR2 FQNEAQ (reference sequence). CDR3 sequence reads: CASSSSSTGQSNEQFF. CDR3 DNA sequence: TGTGCCAGCAGCTCAAGCTCTACGGGACAGAGCAATGAGCAGTTCTTC.